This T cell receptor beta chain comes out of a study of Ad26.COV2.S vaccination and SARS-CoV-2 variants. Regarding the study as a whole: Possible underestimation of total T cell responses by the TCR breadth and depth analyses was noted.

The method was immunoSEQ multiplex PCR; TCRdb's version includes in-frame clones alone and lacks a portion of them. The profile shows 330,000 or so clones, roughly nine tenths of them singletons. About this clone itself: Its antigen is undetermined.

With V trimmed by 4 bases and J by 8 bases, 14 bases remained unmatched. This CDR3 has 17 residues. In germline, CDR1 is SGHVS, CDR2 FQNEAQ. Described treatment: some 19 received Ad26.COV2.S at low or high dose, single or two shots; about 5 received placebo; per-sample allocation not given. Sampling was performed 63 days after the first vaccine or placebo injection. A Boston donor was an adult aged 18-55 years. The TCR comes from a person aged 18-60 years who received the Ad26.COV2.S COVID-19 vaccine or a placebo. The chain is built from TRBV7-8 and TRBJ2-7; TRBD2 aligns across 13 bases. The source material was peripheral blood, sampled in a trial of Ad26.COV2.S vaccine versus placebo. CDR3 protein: CASSSRTSGGIRVKQYF. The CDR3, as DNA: TGTGCCAGCAGCTCGAGGACTAGCGGGGGTATAAGGGTCAAGCAGTACTTC.